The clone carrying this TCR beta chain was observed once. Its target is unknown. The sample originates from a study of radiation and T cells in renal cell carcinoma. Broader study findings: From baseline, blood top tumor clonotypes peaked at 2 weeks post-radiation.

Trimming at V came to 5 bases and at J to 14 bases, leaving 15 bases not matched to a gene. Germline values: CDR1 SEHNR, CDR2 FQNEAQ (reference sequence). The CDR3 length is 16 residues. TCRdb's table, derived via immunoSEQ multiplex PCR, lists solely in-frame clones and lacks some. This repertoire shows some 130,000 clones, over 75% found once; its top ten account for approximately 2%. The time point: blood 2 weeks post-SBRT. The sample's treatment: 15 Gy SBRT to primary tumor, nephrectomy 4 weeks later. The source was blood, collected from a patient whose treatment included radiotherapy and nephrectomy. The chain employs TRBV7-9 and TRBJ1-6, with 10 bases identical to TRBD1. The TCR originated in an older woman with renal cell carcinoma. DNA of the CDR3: TGTGCCAGCAGCCCTCCTACCCGGGACAGGGGTGTCTCCCTCCACTTT. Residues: CASSPPTRDRGVSLHF.